This T cell receptor beta chain was identified in a study of beta chain features in type 1 diabetes. V gave up 1 base and J gave up 3 bases, with 13 bases separating them. The CDR3 sequence is 15 residues long. Germline V CDR1 and CDR2: LGHNA, YNFKEQ. As every portion of the isolated RNA was reverse transcribed, the sequencing read expressed TCRB transcripts. Here immunoSEQ multiplex PCR was the method, and the copy in TCRdb shows in-frame clones only, minus some. The sample contains about 230,000 clones, roughly 9.6% of which appear only once. The TCR comes from a woman aged 18-30 years in good health. This chain links TRBV4-2 with TRBJ2-7; perhaps TRBD1 as D (5 bases). Sequences were obtained from naive CD4+ T cells from blood. CDR3 residues: CASSQVRPGIYEQYF. CDR3 nucleotides: TGTGCCAGCAGCCAAGTTAGGCCAGGGATCTACGAGCAGTACTTC.